This entry lists 9 T cell receptor beta chains sequenced from one sample in a study of T-cell reconstitution after alpha-beta-depleted transplantation in children. A library of TCRbeta sequences, prepared with unique molecular identifiers, was generated. A single record per CDR3 protein comes from TCRdb applying MiXCR to the PCR reads. Of about 980,000 distinct CDR3 sequences in the sample, roughly 31% were seen once. Sequencing used PBMCs, mostly from graft donor cells, obtained 360 days after TCRalphabeta/CD19-depleted stem cell transplant. The source is a boy in the first two years of life who had a stem cell transplant for SCID, so the T cells may come from the graft donor.

The chain uses TRBV12-3 or TRBV12-4 and TRBJ2-2, with D tentatively TRBD2 (5 bases). The V end lost 6 bases, the J end lost 6 bases, and 17 bases lay between the germline ends. This CDR3 has 15 residues. CDR3 sequence: CASRPQWAGAGELFF. CDR3 DNA sequence: TGTGCCAGCAGACCCCAGTGGGCCGGGGCCGGGGAGCTGTTTTTT.

The J gene is TRBJ2-7, the V gene TRBV3-1; 8 bases map to TRBD1. V lost 8 bases to trimming and J lost 0 bases; unmatched junction nucleotides: 6. CDR3 length: 14 amino acids. CDR1 and CDR2 from the germline V gene are LGHDT and YNNKEL (reference sequence). The CDR3 protein is CASGADRASYEQYF. For the CDR3, the DNA is TGTGCCAGCGGGGCGGACAGGGCCTCCTACGAGCAGTACTTC.

There are many counts of this clonotype. This rearrangement joins TRBV28 to TRBJ1-2; 7 bases match TRBD1. Germline lookup yields CDR1 MDHEN and CDR2 SYDVKM. V gave up 5 bases and J gave up 8 bases; unmatched junction bases: 8. There are 13 residues in the CDR3. The CDR3 reads CASSGTDPGGYTF. DNA for the CDR3: TGTGCCAGCAGTGGGACAGATCCGGGAGGCTACACCTTC.

This chain links TRBV2 with TRBJ2-2, with TRBD1 matching over 8 bases. V dropped 3 bases and J dropped 2; count of bases not matched to a gene: 8. Germline-derived CDR1 and CDR2 are SNHLY and FYNNEI. The CDR3 extends over 17 amino acids. The chain's CDR3 is CASSETGATTNTGELFF. The CDR3 nucleotides are TGTGCCAGCAGTGAGACAGGGGCTACCACAAACACCGGGGAGCTGTTTTTT.

The rearrangement uses TRBV18 and TRBJ1-1, with D possibly TRBD1 on 6 matching bases. The CDR3 consists of 15 residues. The germline V gene has CDR1 KGHSH and CDR2 LQKENI. V lost 3 bases, J lost 1 base, and 12 bases lay in between. The DNA for the CDR3 is TGTGCCAGCTCACCCCGATCGGACAGGAACACTGAAGCTTTCTTT. It translates to CASSPRSDRNTEAFF.

The V gene is TRBV7-9, the J gene TRBJ2-1; 8 positions agree with TRBD2. The germline gives CDR1 SEHNR, CDR2 FQNEAQ (reference sequence). V gave up 6 bases and J gave up 8 bases; unmatched junction bases: 15. CDR3 length: 16 amino acids. CDR3 nucleotides: TGTGCCAGCAGTCCGCCCTCGGGAGGGAGTCTCGATGAGCAGTTCTTC. This encodes CASSPPSGGSLDEQFF.

The chain employs TRBV9 and TRBJ2-7, with 9 nucleotides matching TRBD1. This CDR3 is 15 amino acids long. Trimming removed 3 bases from V and 5 bases from J; junction bases left unmatched: 9. Germline V gene lookup returns CDR1 SGDLS and CDR2 YYNGEE. The CDR3 DNA follows: TGTGCCAGCAGCGACGGACAGGGGCTAGGCCACGAGCAGTACTTC. Translation gives CASSDGQGLGHEQYF.

This clonotype has a handful of counts. The chain couples TRBV5-1 to TRBJ1-3, with D possibly TRBD1 on 6 matching bases. CDR1 is SGHRS, CDR2 YFSETQ, per germline. V was clipped by 1 base and J by 7 bases, with 15 bases between them. The CDR3 is made up of 15 amino acids. The CDR3 loop is CASSLQGQPRNTIYF. For the CDR3, the DNA is TGCGCCAGCAGCTTGCAGGGGCAGCCTCGCAACACCATATATTTT.

The V call is TRBV10-3, the J call TRBJ2-6; D not resolved. V shed 2 bases and J shed 1 base, with 9 bases lying between them. CDR3 length: 16 amino acids. Germline CDR1 reads ENHRY; CDR2 reads SYGVKD. The CDR3 region has the DNA TGTGCCATCAGTGAGAACTGGCGTTCTGGGGCCAACGTCCTGACTTTC. Its translation: CAISENWRSGANVLTF.